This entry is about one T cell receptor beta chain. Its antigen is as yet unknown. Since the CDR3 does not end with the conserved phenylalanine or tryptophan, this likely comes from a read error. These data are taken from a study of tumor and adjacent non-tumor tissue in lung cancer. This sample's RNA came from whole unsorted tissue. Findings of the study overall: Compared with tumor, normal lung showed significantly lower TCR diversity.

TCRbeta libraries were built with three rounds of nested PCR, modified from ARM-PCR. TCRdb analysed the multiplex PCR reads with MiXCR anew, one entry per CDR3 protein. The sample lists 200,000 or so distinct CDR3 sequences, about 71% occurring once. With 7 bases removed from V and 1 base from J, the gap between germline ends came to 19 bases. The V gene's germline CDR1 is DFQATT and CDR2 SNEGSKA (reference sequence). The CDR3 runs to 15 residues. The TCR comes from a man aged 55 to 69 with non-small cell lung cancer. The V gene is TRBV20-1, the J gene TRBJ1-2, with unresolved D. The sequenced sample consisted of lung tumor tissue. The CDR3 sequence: CSGISRGLFNYGYTI. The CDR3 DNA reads TGCAGTGGTATTTCCCGAGGTCTGTTTAACTATGGCTACACCATC.